A single sample is the source of the 12 T cell receptor beta chains below, sequenced in a study of blood T cell repertoires in COVID-19. Measured with immunoSEQ multiplex PCR; TCRdb has only the in-frame clones, and not every one. Of 330,000 or so clones listed, about 89% are singletons. Sequencing was performed on PBMCs or T cells enriched from blood (not recorded which). The receptors shown here come from a man aged 35-49 years in a cohort exposed to, infected with or recovered from COVID-19 (not recorded which).

This chain uses TRBV24-1 with TRBJ2-2; 7 bases are shared with TRBD1. Looked up from germline, CDR1 is KGHDR and CDR2 is SFDVKD. The CDR3 has 16 amino acids. The V gene end was trimmed by 7 bases and the J gene end by 1 base; junction bases not matched to a gene: 8. DNA for the CDR3: TGTGCCACCAGGAAGACAGGGCCCTTGAACACCGGGGAGCTGTTTTTT. Protein: CATRKTGPLNTGELFF.

The J gene is TRBJ2-1, the V gene TRBV2; D gene uncertain. Germline-derived CDR1 and CDR2 are SNHLY and FYNNEI. V was shortened by 6 bases and J by 0 bases, with 12 bases between the two germline ends. The CDR3 consists of 15 residues. CDR3 amino acids: CASSAGESSYNEQFF. In nucleotides, the CDR3 is TGTGCCAGCAGCGCCGGAGAGAGCTCCTACAATGAGCAGTTCTTC.

On this clone itself: Additional DNA sequences in this sample encode the identical CDR3. The V gene is TRBV5-5, the J gene TRBJ2-7; perhaps TRBD2 as D (6 bases). Per germline, CDR1 SGHKS and CDR2 YYEKEE (reference sequence). This CDR3 region has 14 residues. Trimming took 0 bases from V and 0 from J, leaving 7 bases between them. CDR3 nucleotides: TGTGCCAGCAGCTTGGCCGGGAGCTCCTACGAGCAGTACTTC. Encoded protein: CASSLAGSSYEQYF.

The chain couples TRBV6-5 to TRBJ1-1; TRBD1 agrees at 7 bases. Per the germline V gene, CDR1 is MNHEY and CDR2 is SVGAGI. The V segment lost 0 bases and the J segment 1 base; nucleotides outside the gene matches: 5. The CDR3 loop spans 16 amino acids. The CDR3 nucleotides read TGTGCCAGCAGTTACTCGATAGGACAGGCGAACACTGAAGCTTTCTTT. Encoded protein: CASSYSIGQANTEAFF.

The chain links TRBV30 to TRBJ2-3; a weak D match, TRBD1 (5 bases). Germline lookup yields CDR1 GTSNPN and CDR2 SVGIG (reference sequence). This CDR3 comprises 13 residues. With 4 bases removed from V and 1 base from J, the gap between germline ends came to 9 bases. The CDR3 DNA reads TGTGCCTGGAAGGTACAGGGCACAGATACGCAGTATTTT. Translating gives CAWKVQGTDTQYF.

CDR3 in DNA: TGTGCCAGCAGCTTGGGAGCTAGCGGGAGGAACGGTACAGATACGCAGTATTTT. This encodes CASSLGASGRNGTDTQYF. This chain links TRBV5-4 with TRBJ2-3, with 11 bases fitting TRBD2. Germline CDR1 SGHNT, CDR2 YYREEE (reference sequence). This CDR3 region has 18 residues. J was trimmed by 3 bases and V by 0 bases; bases with no gene match: 9.

The CDR3, as DNA: TGTGCCAGCAGTGTAGACAGGGCGTATGGCTACACCTTC. Protein sequence: CASSVDRAYGYTF. This chain links TRBV27 with TRBJ1-2; 7 nucleotides align to TRBD1. The CDR3 sequence is 13 residues long. V dropped 5 bases and J dropped 5; count of bases not matched to a gene: 5. The germline V gene has CDR1 MNHEY and CDR2 SMNVEV (reference sequence).

On this clone itself: Other DNA sequences within the sample encode an identical CDR3. The V call is TRBV18, the J call TRBJ1-2, with TRBD1 identical over 8 bases. CDR3 length: 13 residues. The V and J ends lost 3 bases and 5 bases, in that order; junction bases with no gene match: 2. CDR1 is KGHSH, CDR2 LQKENI, per germline. The CDR3 bases are TGTGCCAGCTCACCGGACAGGGATTATGGCTACACCTTC. Residues: CASSPDRDYGYTF.

This chain uses TRBV7-2 with TRBJ1-2; D unresolved. V was cut by 1 base and J by 8 bases, with 14 bases left in between. CDR1 and CDR2 (germline): SGHTA, FQGNSA. The CDR3 spans 14 residues. The CDR3 nucleotides are TGTGCCAGCAGCTTAGATACCAGAGCGGGGGGCTACACCTTC. It is translated as CASSLDTRAGGYTF.

The V gene is TRBV29-1, the J gene TRBJ1-2; possible D gene TRBD1, 5 bases. Trimming pared 5 bases from V and 5 bases from J, leaving 9 bases between. In germline, CDR1 is SQVTM, CDR2 ANQGSEA. This CDR3 contains 11 residues. CDR3 bases: TGCAGCGTTAGACAGAATTATGGCTACACCTTC. It codes for CSVRQNYGYTF.

DNA of the CDR3: TGCAGCGTTGAAACGCTAGCGGGGATTAATGAGCAGTTCTTC. This translates into CSVETLAGINEQFF. The chain has TRBV29-1 and TRBJ2-1; 9 positions match TRBD2. Trimming removed 2 bases from V and 7 bases from J; junction bases left unmatched: 6. The germline V gene has CDR1 SQVTM and CDR2 ANQGSEA. The CDR3 has 14 residues.

The CDR3 region has the DNA TGTGCCAGCAGTTACTCGAAACAGGGGGCCTACGAGCAGTACTTC. Encoded protein: CASSYSKQGAYEQYF. The chain is built from TRBV6-5 and TRBJ2-7; 8 bases match TRBD1. The CDR3 length is 15 residues. V was pared by 0 bases and J by 2 bases, with 3 bases of the junction left unmatched. Germline CDR1 MNHEY, CDR2 SVGAGI.